Below, one T cell receptor (beta chain) is given with its context. Its antigen remains unknown. The assay was immunoSEQ multiplex PCR, and TCRdb's table has in-frame clones only and misses some. The table has around 130,000 clones, over 85% seen once. This sample stems from a study of cytomegalovirus exposure and HLA in healthy donors. Notes on the study in general: Under in vitro conditions, a few CMV-associated chains were confirmed as specific for CMV antigens. There were some public TCRs occurring in many donors, but most TCR sequences were rare. The classifier, whose performance was assessed in both the original and validation cohorts, reportedly diagnosed cytomegalovirus status with high specificity and sensitivity.

There are 15 residues in the CDR3. Germline CDR1 is MNHEY and CDR2 is SMNVEV (reference sequence). Germline trimming cut 4 bases from V and 8 bases from J; bases unmatched to any gene: 13. The clonotype originates from a man aged 25-45 years in good health and CMV-seronegative. This chain connects TRBV27 to TRBJ1-1; 7 nucleotides agree with TRBD1. The source material was PBMCs. The CDR3, as DNA: TGTGCCAGCAGTTCGGGAATCACGGGACAGAGGGAAGCTTTCTTT. Protein product: CASSSGITGQREAFF.